This T cell receptor (beta chain) was obtained from a study of T cell responses to AZD1222 COVID-19 vaccine. V was shortened by 3 bases and J by 11 bases, with 13 bases between the two germline ends. Germline values: CDR1 SQVTM, CDR2 ANQGSEA. This CDR3 has 11 amino acids. Second doses that came at about 4 or about 12 weeks were put together. Profiling relied on immunoSEQ multiplex PCR, and the TCRdb table lists in-frame clones only, not all of them. This table holds about 270,000 clones, 94% found once. Overall study results and limits: There were vaccine-associated CD4 TCRs across spike, dominant at 160-218 and 743-854. AZD1222 recipients seropositive at baseline numbered only six. Rises in breadth and depth of Spike-specific TCRs came after two AZD1222 doses.

Comment on this clone: Its specificity is unknown.

Sequences were derived from peripheral blood, sampled 28 days after the second AZD1222 dose. This TCR was recovered from an adult who received the AZD1222 COVID-19 vaccine. The rearrangement uses TRBV29-1 and TRBJ1-1; no clear D gene. The CDR3 sequence: CSVEGRLEAFF. DNA of the CDR3: TGCAGCGTTGAGGGAAGGCTGGAGGCTTTCTTT.